This TCR beta chain was captured in a study of control samples from healthy donors and cancer patients. Produced via immunoSEQ multiplex PCR; TCRdb's table is partial and in-frame only. Of about 92,000 clones listed, approximately 78% were seen once; the top ten hold approximately 9.8%. In germline, CDR1 is MDHEN, CDR2 SYDVKM. Trimming removed 5 bases at V and 5 bases at J, with 7 bases between. The CDR3 loop spans 11 amino acids. Sequencing was carried out using blood. The TCR originated in a woman aged 60 to 75 in good health. The chain combines TRBV28 with TRBJ2-7, with D possibly matching TRBD2 (5 bases). CDR3: CASSKRDEQYF. The CDR3 nucleotides are TGTGCCAGCAGTAAGAGGGACGAGCAGTACTTC.